These 27 T cell receptor beta chains were all obtained from the same sample, sequenced in a study of healthy donors' naive CD4 and CD8 T cells. A linear amplification protocol produced the TCR libraries from around 0.55 ug of total RNA. TCRdb redid the calling of the reads with MiXCR, one entry per CDR3 protein. The sample lists around 200,000 distinct CDR3 sequences, over 60% seen once, with roughly 2.4% in the top ten. The sample taken for sequencing was naive CD4+ and CD8+ T cells sorted from blood, pooled from several donors. The receptors here all came from a pool of human donors in good health; the sample pools cells from several healthy donors.

This clonotype was detected once. This rearrangement joins TRBV6-6 to TRBJ1-6; no definite D call. Per germline, CDR1 MNHNY and CDR2 SVGAGI (reference sequence). Trimming took 0 bases from V and 7 from J, leaving 10 bases between them. This CDR3 is built from 15 residues. CDR3 protein: CASSYSARHNSPLHF. Here the CDR3 DNA reads TGTGCCAGCAGTTACTCGGCGCGCCACAATTCACCCCTCCACTTT.

This chain joins TRBV10-3 and TRBJ2-5; D remains ambiguous. V was pared by 6 bases and J by 0 bases, with 8 bases between. CDR3 size: 13 residues. Germline V gives CDR1 ENHRY, CDR2 SYGVKD. The CDR3 nucleotides are TGTGCCATCAGCGAGAAAAACCAAGAGACCCAGTACTTC. Translating gives CAISEKNQETQYF.

The chain uses TRBV6-6 and TRBJ1-6; the D gene is possibly TRBD1 (6 bases). CDR1 and CDR2 from the germline V gene are MNHNY and SVGAGI (reference sequence). Between the trimmed V and J ends, which lost 4 bases and 9 bases, there was a span of 16 bases. The CDR3 length is 15 residues. The CDR3, as DNA: TGTGCCAGCAGTTCCAACAGGGACTCGCGTTCACCCCTCCACTTT. Translated: CASSSNRDSRSPLHF.

J is TRBJ1-5 and V is TRBV4-1, with D hard to call. The CDR3 spans 15 residues. The germline gives CDR1 MGHRA, CDR2 YSYEKL. V gave up 4 bases and J gave up 2 bases, with 12 bases separating them. Written as DNA, the CDR3 is TGCGCCAGCAGCCTAACGACGGAGGGCAATCAGCCCCAGCATTTT. It specifies CASSLTTEGNQPQHF.

V is TRBV29-1 and J is TRBJ2-7; a possible D gene is TRBD1 (5 bases). Trimming removed 4 bases from V and 0 bases from J, with 10 bases in between. This CDR3 is 13 amino acids long. Germline CDR1 is SQVTM and CDR2 is ANQGSEA. CDR3 loop: CSVVTGNSYEQYF. CDR3 nucleotides: TGCAGCGTTGTTACAGGCAACTCCTACGAGCAGTACTTC.

This clonotype came up a few times. This CDR3 is CASSLAGTSGRVNEQFF. The CDR3, as DNA: TGTGCCAGCAGCTTGGCAGGGACTAGCGGGAGGGTCAATGAGCAGTTCTTC. The chain has TRBV5-6 and TRBJ2-1, with 16 nucleotides matching TRBD2. The CDR3 totals 17 residues. Per the germline V gene, CDR1 is SGHDT and CDR2 is YYEEEE. V lost 0 bases to trimming and J lost 6 bases; unmatched junction nucleotides: 3.

The chain links TRBV2 to TRBJ2-5; unclear D gene. Germline V gives CDR1 SNHLY, CDR2 FYNNEI. V lost 6 bases and J 2 bases, leaving 13 bases between the germline ends. The CDR3 totals 14 residues. CDR3 DNA sequence: TGTGCCAGCAGCGGAACGGCCGGTCAAGAGACCCAGTACTTC. This codes for CASSGTAGQETQYF.

The V call is TRBV19, the J call TRBJ2-1; unclear D gene. V lost 6 bases to trimming and J lost 5 bases, with 5 bases between them. This CDR3 comprises 11 residues. The germline V gene has CDR1 LNHDA and CDR2 SQIVND (reference sequence). Here the CDR3 DNA reads TGTGCCAGTAGGCGTAACAATGAGCAGTTCTTC. The encoded protein is CASRRNNEQFF.

As to this clonotype: The junction differs from germline at one of its ends, possibly a read error. The chain is built from TRBV5-1 and TRBJ2-2, with 8 bases identical to TRBD1. CDR3 length: 14 residues. Germline V gives CDR1 SGHRS, CDR2 YFSETQ. CDR3 sequence reads: CASTGQGNTGELFF. In DNA, the CDR3 is TGTGCCAGCACCGGACAGGGCAACACCGGGGAGCTGTTTTTT.

The chain is built from TRBV21-1 and TRBJ2-1; the table's D call, TRBD1, has no DNA check behind it. TRBV21-1 counts as a pseudogene. The CDR3 has 19 residues. The CDR3 DNA sequence: TGTGCCAGCCTTAACTCCCGCCGGGACAGTCCCCTCTCCTACAATGAGCAGTTCTTC. Its protein product is CASLNSRRDSPLSYNEQFF.

There are a few counts of this clonotype. This rearrangement joins TRBV5-4 to TRBJ1-1, with 7 bases identical to TRBD1. J gave up 0 bases and V 3 bases, and 5 bases lay outside the gene matches. Per germline, CDR1 SGHNT and CDR2 YYREEE (reference sequence). CDR3 length: 15 residues. The CDR3 is CASSYSGTVNTEAFF. The CDR3 DNA follows: TGTGCCAGCAGCTACTCCGGGACAGTGAACACTGAAGCTTTCTTT.

The chain combines TRBV29-1 with TRBJ2-6; possibly TRBD2 for D (5 bases). The CDR3 contains 13 residues. Between the trimmed V and J ends, which lost 4 bases and 1 base, there was a span of 5 bases. CDR1 is SQVTM and CDR2 is ANQGSEA in the germline V gene. CDR3 residues: CSVAGSGANVLTF. The CDR3 nucleotides are TGCAGCGTTGCGGGGTCTGGGGCCAACGTCCTGACTTTC.

V usage is TRBV4-2 and J usage is TRBJ2-3; perhaps TRBD2 as D (6 bases). V was clipped by 4 bases and J by 2 bases, with 16 bases between them. Germline assignment: CDR1 LGHNA and CDR2 YNFKEQ. The CDR3 loop spans 16 amino acids. The CDR3 is CASSPGRRTDTDTQYF. The CDR3 coding sequence is TGTGCCAGCAGCCCAGGGAGGCGGACCGACACAGATACGCAGTATTTT.

This chain connects TRBV18 to TRBJ1-2; 9 nucleotides line up with TRBD1. Germline CDR1 KGHSH, CDR2 LQKENI. Losses at the gene ends were 1 base for V and 3 bases for J; bases not matched to a gene: 6. CDR3 size: 16 residues. The CDR3 DNA sequence: TGTGCCAGCTCACCACTGGGACAGGGTCGGGACTATGGCTACACCTTC. This gives the protein CASSPLGQGRDYGYTF.

This chain joins TRBV2 and TRBJ2-1; unclear D gene. Trimming took off 7 bases at V and 5 bases at J, with 12 bases between the two ends. CDR1 is SNHLY, CDR2 FYNNEI, per germline. The CDR3 spans 13 residues. In DNA, the CDR3 is TGTGCCAGCAAAGTACCTGGGAACAATGAGCAGTTCTTC. Protein sequence: CASKVPGNNEQFF.

For this clonotype: An end of the junction differs from the germline gene, which may be a read error. The chain couples TRBV5-1 to TRBJ1-5; weak D call: TRBD1 (6 bases). The CDR3 runs to 16 residues. Germline lookup yields CDR1 SGHRS and CDR2 YFSETQ. The CDR3 nucleotides are TGTGCCAGCAGCTTAGCACAGGGAAATAGCAATCAGCCCCAGCATTTT. Protein sequence: CASSLAQGNSNQPQHF.

DNA of the CDR3: TGCAGCGTTGGGGGACTGCCCTCCTACGAGCAGTACTTC. Translation: CSVGGLPSYEQYF. The chain is built from TRBV29-1 and TRBJ2-7; weak D call: TRBD2 (6 bases). Trimming left V 4 bases short and J 0 bases short, with 10 bases between. Germline V gene lookup returns CDR1 SQVTM and CDR2 ANQGSEA. The CDR3 is made up of 13 amino acids.

The chain uses TRBV29-1 and TRBJ2-3, with 7 bases matching TRBD1. Germline-derived CDR1 and CDR2 are SQVTM and ANQGSEA. Trimming took 7 bases from V and 0 from J; bases not matched to a gene: 4. The length of the CDR3 is 13 residues. The CDR3 nucleotides read TGCAGCGCACGACAGGGAAGCACAGATACGCAGTATTTT. Encoded protein: CSARQGSTDTQYF.

The gene calls are TRBV5-1 and TRBJ2-3; D ambiguous. The ends were cut back, 0 bases at V and 0 bases at J, with 8 bases in the middle. Germline values: CDR1 SGHRS, CDR2 YFSETQ. This CDR3 has 15 residues. As DNA, the CDR3 is TGCGCCAGCAGCTTGGTAGAAGCTAGCACAGATACGCAGTATTTT. This codes for CASSLVEASTDTQYF.

The rearrangement uses TRBV20-1 and TRBJ2-1; 7 positions match TRBD1. Germline CDR1 and CDR2: DFQATT and SNEGSKA (reference sequence). Unmatched junction bases numbered 9, after V lost 6 bases and J lost 4 bases. This CDR3 spans 14 amino acids. In nucleotides, the CDR3 is TGCAGTGCCATTCCGGACAGGACGTACAATGAGCAGTTCTTC. The encoded protein is CSAIPDRTYNEQFF.

This clonotype occurred a few times. This chain connects TRBV29-1 to TRBJ1-1, with D unresolved. CDR3 size: 14 residues. V gave up 2 bases and J gave up 1 base, with 11 bases separating them. Germline V gene sequence: CDR1 SQVTM, CDR2 ANQGSEA. The CDR3 is CSVELQAGNTEAFF. The DNA for the CDR3 is TGCAGCGTTGAATTGCAGGCGGGGAACACTGAAGCTTTCTTT.

The chain joins TRBV11-2 to TRBJ2-5, with 11 positions matching TRBD2. In germline, CDR1 is SGHAT, CDR2 FQNNGV. The CDR3 runs 17 residues. V was pared by 4 bases and J by 4 bases, with 11 bases of the junction left unmatched. The CDR3 DNA reads as TGTGCCAGCAGCTCGAGAACTAGCGGGAGAAGGGTAGAGACCCAGTACTTC. It is translated as CASSSRTSGRRVETQYF.

The V call is TRBV19, the J call TRBJ1-1, with unresolved D. This CDR3 is built from 13 residues. The germline gives CDR1 LNHDA, CDR2 SQIVND (reference sequence). Trimming took 4 bases from V and 3 from J, leaving 9 bases between them. DNA for the CDR3: TGTGCCAGTAGTACCCGACTAGACACTGAAGCTTTCTTT. Protein product: CASSTRLDTEAFF.

The rearrangement uses TRBV6-6 and TRBJ1-1; D remains unclear. Germline CDR1 is MNHNY and CDR2 is SVGAGI (reference sequence). This CDR3 comprises 12 residues. The V gene lost 7 bases and the J gene lost 6 bases, with 12 bases spanning the gap. The CDR3 DNA follows: TGTGCCAGCATCGGCGGCGGGCCTGAAGCTTTCTTT. This encodes CASIGGGPEAFF.

The J gene is TRBJ2-3, the V gene TRBV13; no reliable D call. The V end was cut by 5 bases, the J end by 4 bases, with 7 bases between. CDR3 size: 12 residues. Germline values: CDR1 PRHDT, CDR2 FYEKMQ (reference sequence). The CDR3 protein is CASSLLADTQYF. Here the CDR3 DNA reads TGTGCCAGCAGCCTGCTCGCAGATACGCAGTATTTT.

This chain joins TRBV27 and TRBJ2-3; no clear D. CDR1 and CDR2 from the germline V gene are MNHEY and SMNVEV (reference sequence). Trimming left V 4 bases short and J 5 bases short, with 4 bases between. The CDR3 length is 11 residues. In DNA, the CDR3 is TGTGCCAGCAGTTACGAAGATACGCAGTATTTT. Translation gives CASSYEDTQYF.

The rearrangement joins TRBV7-4 to TRBJ1-5; no clear D. The CDR3 contains 15 residues. CDR1 SGHVT and CDR2 SQSDAQ come from the germline V gene. Trimming took 2 bases from V and 0 from J, leaving 8 bases between them. Here the CDR3 reads CASSLRDYSNQPQHF. In nucleotides, the CDR3 is TGTGCCAGCAGCTTACGTGACTATAGCAATCAGCCCCAGCATTTT.